The clone carrying this T cell receptor (beta chain) was counted a few times. The record originates from a study of blood T cell repertoires in COVID-19. Whole-study context: Acute-phase and convalescent COVID-19 samples originated in the United States, Italy and Spain. From T cells, B-cell-depleted T cells, or PBMCs came the material, which was cDNA or gDNA.

Authors' data handling: Researchers report that nucleated cell counts were estimated from reference gene primer amplification. The method was immunoSEQ multiplex PCR; TCRdb's version includes in-frame clones alone and lacks a portion of them. That table furnishes V, J and clone size, whereas the DNA furnished D and trimming. The sample includes about 58,000 clones, 88% of them seen just once. The germline V gene encodes CDR1 SGHRS and CDR2 YFSETQ. V lost 0 bases and J 2 bases, leaving 10 bases between the germline ends. The CDR3 runs to 15 residues. The TCR originated in a woman in her sixties or seventies with active COVID-19. The genes are TRBV5-1 and TRBJ2-3; tentatively, D is TRBD2 (5 bases). The sequenced material came from peripheral blood. This chain's CDR3 is CASSLGRGYTDTQYF. The DNA for the CDR3 is TGCGCCAGCAGCTTGGGTCGGGGATACACAGATACGCAGTATTTT.